The 13 T cell receptor beta chains presented below share a single source sample, sequenced in a study of CD8+CD57+ T cells in acquired aplastic anemia. Patients sequenced had flow cytometry evidence of CD8+CD57+ cell expansion. The template used for profiling TCR beta VDJ and CDR3 was genomic DNA. TCRdb used MiXCR to reprocess the reads, holding one entry per CDR3 protein. Of about 120,000 distinct CDR3 sequences in the sample, less than 50% are singletons; the top ten hold around 2.7%. Sample: sorted CD4+, CD8+, or CD8+CD57+ T cells (not recorded which) from PBMCs. The receptors derive from a human donor with aplastic anemia.

The V gene is TRBV20-1, the J gene TRBJ2-3; the D gene is possibly TRBD1 (5 bases). CDR1 DFQATT and CDR2 SNEGSKA come from the germline V gene (reference sequence). This CDR3 spans 14 amino acids. Trimming left V 0 bases short and J 2 bases short, with 9 bases between. The CDR3 is CSARDPRDTDTQYF. CDR3 nucleotides: TGCAGTGCTAGAGATCCCAGGGACACAGATACGCAGTATTTT.

This clonotype was counted ten times or more. The chain carries TRBV24-1 and TRBJ1-2, with a tentative D call TRBD1 (6 bases). Trimming left V 6 bases short and J 2 bases short, with 6 bases between. The CDR3 runs to 12 residues. Germline V gene sequence: CDR1 KGHDR, CDR2 SFDVKD. For the CDR3, the DNA is TGTGCCACCAGTCAGGGGAACTATGGCTACACCTTC. Encoded protein: CATSQGNYGYTF.

This rearrangement joins TRBV19 to TRBJ2-7; D is undetermined. Trimming shortened V by 3 bases and J by 4 bases, and 10 bases separated the two germline ends. The CDR3 is 13 residues long. Per germline, CDR1 LNHDA and CDR2 SQIVND (reference sequence). The CDR3 DNA is TGTGCCAGTAGTATTTCTCTGGGTTACGAGCAGTACTTC. Protein product: CASSISLGYEQYF.

This clonotype has a count of ten or more. The genes are TRBV11-2 and TRBJ2-1, with TRBD1 matching 8 bases. With V trimmed by 1 base and J by 0 bases, 14 bases remained unmatched. The germline CDR1 and CDR2 sequences are SGHAT and FQNNGV. This CDR3 is built from 20 residues. In DNA, the CDR3 is TGTGCCAGCAGCTTAGGCAGGACAGGGCCCTCTTTTAGCTCCTACAATGAGCAGTTCTTC. It encodes CASSLGRTGPSFSSYNEQFF. Full variable domain (outside the CDR3, taken from reference TRBV11-2 and TRBJ2-1): EAGVAQSPRYKIIEKRQSVAFWCNPISGHATLYWYQQILGQGPKLLIQFQNNGVVDDSQLPKDRFSAERLKGVDSTLKIQPAKLEDSAVYLCASSLGRTGPSFSSYNEQFFGPGTRLTVL.

The chain employs TRBV7-2 and TRBJ2-7; D might be TRBD2 (5 bases). Trimming left V 5 bases short and J 1 base short, with 9 bases between. Germline V gives CDR1 SGHTA, CDR2 FQGNSA. The CDR3 spans 13 residues. CDR3 coding DNA: TGTGCCAGCAGCCCAAGGACTTCCTACGAGCAGTACTTC. Residues: CASSPRTSYEQYF.

Comment on this clonotype: A single base separates this from a much larger clone, so it may be a read error. The chain couples TRBV5-6 to TRBJ1-3; D is undetermined. This CDR3 has 16 residues. The germline CDR1 and CDR2 sequences are SGHDT and YYEEEE. The chain's CDR3 is CAGSALLGLSGNTIYF. Here the CDR3 DNA reads TGTGCCGGCAGCGCATTACTAGGGCTCTCTGGAAACACCATATATTTT.

With respect to this clonotype: This clone may be a read error of a much larger clone one base away. The chain joins TRBV24-1 to TRBJ2-2, with TRBD2 matching 10 bases. The CDR3 totals 20 residues. Trimming removed 4 bases from V and 3 bases from J; junction bases left unmatched: 16. Germline V lookup: CDR1 KGHDR, CDR2 SFDVKD. The CDR3 DNA sequence: TGTGCCACCAGTGACCCCTTAGAGCGGGGGGGCTGTCGGGACACCGGGGAGCTGTTTTTT. Encoded protein: CATSDPLERGGCRDTGELFF.

This clonotype was observed at least ten times. V is TRBV15 and J is TRBJ2-1, with D possibly being TRBD1 (6 bases). This CDR3 has 16 residues. Germline values: CDR1 LNHNV, CDR2 YYDKDF (reference sequence). Trimming cost V 5 bases and J 3 bases, with 17 bases left between them. The chain's CDR3 is CATSGGLRADYNEQFF. The CDR3 DNA follows: TGTGCCACCAGCGGGGGCTTAAGAGCGGACTACAATGAGCAGTTCTTC.

Concerning this clonotype: This may stem from a read error, because a much larger clone lies one nucleotide away. This chain uses TRBV20-1 with TRBJ2-1; 12 bases fit TRBD2. Germline V gene sequence: CDR1 DFQATT, CDR2 SNEGSKA (reference sequence). This CDR3 comprises 14 residues. The chain's CDR3 is CSTSGGPKYNEQFF. For the CDR3, the DNA is TGCAGTACTAGCGGGGGGCCTAAGTACAATGAGCAGTTCTTC.

V and J are TRBV25-1 and TRBJ2-1, with D perhaps matching TRBD2 (5 bases). The germline CDR1 and CDR2 sequences are MGHDK and SYGVNS. The CDR3 is 15 amino acids. V was cut by 3 bases and J by 0 bases, with 9 bases left in between. CDR3 sequence: CASSDPGGSYNEQFF. CDR3 bases: TGTGCCAGCAGTGATCCCGGAGGCTCCTACAATGAGCAGTTCTTC. Looking up the rest from reference TRBV25-1 and TRBJ2-1 gives the full variable domain: EADIYQTPRYLVIGTGKKITLECSQTMGHDKMYWYQQDPGMELHLIHYSYGVNSTEKGDLSSESTVSRIRTEHFPLTLESARPSHTSQYLCASSDPGGSYNEQFFGPGTRLTVL.

Concerning this clonotype: This may be a read error: a much more frequent sequence differs by one nucleotide. This rearrangement joins TRBV12-3 or TRBV12-4 to TRBJ1-1; D perhaps matches TRBD1 (6 bases). This CDR3 region has 14 residues. The CDR3 loop reads CASRSGALNAEAFF. Here the CDR3 DNA reads TGTGCCAGCAGGTCGGGGGCGTTGAACGCTGAAGCTTTCTTT.

In this sample, this clonotype turned up a few times. A read error may be the cause here, since a much bigger clone is one base away. The chain joins TRBV9 to TRBJ1-2; D not resolved. Germline V CDR1 and CDR2: SGDLS, YYNGEE. V was shortened by 5 bases and J by 3 bases, with 14 bases between the two germline ends. The CDR3 totals 14 residues. CDR3 in amino acids: CASSLSTADYGYTF. The CDR3 nucleotides read TGTGCCAGCAGTTTATCTACAGCTGACTATGGCTACACCTTC.

In regard to this clonotype: A much larger clone differs from this one at a single base, so this may be a read error. This chain joins TRBV11-2 and TRBJ1-2; D unresolved. Germline CDR1 is SGHAT and CDR2 is FQNNGV. This CDR3 comprises 14 residues. The CDR3 is CASSRPEPYYGYAF. CDR3 DNA sequence: TGTGCCAGCAGCCGCCCCGAACCGTACTATGGCTACGCCTTC. The whole variable domain, filled in from reference TRBV11-2 and TRBJ1-2, reads EAGVAQSPRYKIIEKRQSVAFWCNPISGHATLYWYQQILGQGPKLLIQFQNNGVVDDSQLPKDRFSAERLKGVDSTLKIQPAKLEDSAVYLCASSRPEPYYGYAFGSGTRLTVV.